This TCR beta chain was sequenced for a study of control samples from healthy donors and cancer patients. Libraries were prepared by immunoSEQ multiplex PCR; TCRdb keeps only in-frame clonotypes and omits some of them. The sample has tens of thousands of clones, under 95% seen once. The specimen sequenced was PBMCs. The clonotype originates from a man in his thirties or forties with colorectal cancer.

The CDR3 bases are TGTGCCAGCAGTTATCCCGGGACAGGGTACAATGAGCAGTTCTTC. The encoded protein is CASSYPGTGYNEQFF. The chain links TRBV6-5 to TRBJ2-1, with 9 positions matching TRBD1. The ends lost 3 bases at V and 4 bases at J; junction bases unmatched: 4. CDR3 size: 15 residues. Germline CDR1 reads MNHEY; CDR2 reads SVGAGI.